These 11 T cell receptor beta chains originate from one sample sequenced in a study of T cell responses to AZD1222 COVID-19 vaccine. TCRdb's table, derived via immunoSEQ multiplex PCR, lists solely in-frame clones and lacks some. The table has over 150,000 clones, under 95% seen once. Source: peripheral blood, taken on day 0 of MenACWY control vaccination. The receptors derive from an adult in good health.

This sequence joins TRBV5-1 and TRBJ2-3; 7 bases are shared with TRBD1. The germline CDR1 and CDR2 sequences are SGHRS and YFSETQ. The CDR3 is made up of 15 amino acids. The junction had 7 bases not matched to a gene; V was cut back by 0 bases and J by 6 bases. Here the CDR3 reads CASSLALQGTDTQYF. Here the CDR3 DNA reads TGCGCCAGCAGCTTGGCCCTACAGGGGACGGATACGCAGTATTTT. The full variable domain, its missing parts supplied by reference TRBV5-1 and TRBJ2-3, is KAGVTQTPRYLIKTRGQQVTLSCSPISGHRSVSWYQQTPGQGLQFLFEYFSETQRNKGNFPGRFSGRQFSNSRSEMNVSTLELGDSALYLCASSLALQGTDTQYFGPGTRLTVL.

In its sample, this clone was seen a few times. J is TRBJ1-5 and V is TRBV11-2; D is unresolved. The CDR3 spans 13 residues. The V and J ends lost 5 bases and 5 bases respectively, with 10 bases between them. CDR1 is SGHAT and CDR2 is FQNNGV in the germline V gene. Written as DNA, the CDR3 is TGTGCCAGCAGCCCCGATTCGGATCAGCCCCAGCATTTT. Its protein is CASSPDSDQPQHF.

This chain connects TRBV11-1 to TRBJ1-5; weak D call: TRBD1 (5 bases). The length of the CDR3 is 13 residues. V lost 3 bases, J lost 7 bases, and 10 bases lay in between. Germline V CDR1 and CDR2: SGHAT, FQDESV (reference sequence). This CDR3 is CASSLGVKQPQHF. The CDR3 DNA reads as TGTGCCAGCAGCTTGGGGGTCAAGCAGCCCCAGCATTTT.

The chain joins TRBV19 to TRBJ2-2, with 12 bases aligning to TRBD1. The ends lost 7 bases at V and 6 bases at J; junction bases unmatched: 3. The germline V gene has CDR1 LNHDA and CDR2 SQIVND (reference sequence). The CDR3 covers 14 residues. As DNA, the CDR3 is TGTGCCAGTACGGGACAGGGGGCAGCCGGGGAGCTGTTTTTT. This gives the protein CASTGQGAAGELFF.

This clone has a handful of counts. The chain recombines TRBV12-3 or TRBV12-4 with TRBJ2-1; no definite D call. The CDR3 has 12 amino acids. The V and J ends lost 5 bases and 4 bases respectively, with 6 bases between them. CDR3 sequence reads: CASSPRYNEQFF. CDR3 in DNA: TGTGCCAGCAGTCCGAGATACAATGAGCAGTTCTTC.

The V gene is TRBV2, the J gene TRBJ1-2; possible D gene TRBD1, 5 bases. The germline CDR1 and CDR2 sequences are SNHLY and FYNNEI. The V gene lost 6 bases and the J gene lost 3 bases, with 11 bases spanning the gap. CDR3 length: 13 amino acids. CDR3 sequence reads: CASSGGEDYGYTF. The CDR3 coding sequence is TGTGCCAGCAGCGGGGGGGAGGACTATGGCTACACCTTC.

V is TRBV5-1 and J is TRBJ2-7, with unresolved D. This CDR3 contains 12 residues. In germline, CDR1 is SGHRS, CDR2 YFSETQ. V dropped 2 bases and J dropped 5 bases, with 8 bases sitting between them. CDR3 bases: TGCGCCAGCAGCTTCGTTCCGGACGAGCAGTACTTC. Translation gives CASSFVPDEQYF.

This clone has just a few counts. The V call is TRBV30, the J call TRBJ2-7; either TRBD1 or TRBD2 may fit D (5 bases each). This CDR3 is 13 amino acids long. Trimming removed 3 bases from V and 3 bases from J, with 12 bases in between. Germline loops: CDR1 GTSNPN, CDR2 SVGIG (reference sequence). The CDR3 bases are TGTGCCTGGAGACCGATGAGGGGCTACGAGCAGTACTTC. Its translation: CAWRPMRGYEQYF.

The chain uses TRBV28 and TRBJ2-5; TRBD1 matches at 7 bases. Germline V gives CDR1 MDHEN, CDR2 SYDVKM. CDR3 size: 14 residues. V lost 3 bases to trimming and J lost 9 bases; unmatched junction nucleotides: 10. The CDR3 DNA follows: TGTGCCAGCAGTTTGCAGATGGACAGGCGATCCCAGTACTTC. It is translated as CASSLQMDRRSQYF.

The V and J genes are TRBV7-2 and TRBJ2-1, with 8 bases that match TRBD1. Germline V CDR1 and CDR2: SGHTA, FQGNSA. Germline trimming cut 2 bases from V and 8 bases from J; bases unmatched to any gene: 8. The CDR3 runs 15 residues. The CDR3 sequence is CASSLFTGGIHEQFF. For the CDR3, the DNA is TGTGCCAGCAGCTTATTTACAGGGGGTATCCATGAGCAGTTCTTC.

The chain uses TRBV27 and TRBJ1-6; tentatively, D is TRBD1 (5 bases). CDR3 length: 15 amino acids. The germline V and J ends were trimmed by 3 bases and 8 bases, with 14 bases remaining between them. Germline V lookup: CDR1 MNHEY, CDR2 SMNVEV (reference sequence). The CDR3 region has the DNA TGTGCCAGCAGTTTCACAGGCCCCCGAGATTCACCCCTCCACTTT. Protein: CASSFTGPRDSPLHF.